Here is one TCR beta chain with its context. Its antigen is not known. This specimen belongs to a study of T cell responses to AZD1222 COVID-19 vaccine. Across the study: Pooled together were second doses at about 4 or about 12 weeks.

Broader study findings: A rise in Spike-specific TCR breadth and depth followed two AZD1222 doses.

Germline values: CDR1 SGHAT, CDR2 FQNNGV. Trimming at V came to 0 bases and at J to 0 bases, leaving 0 bases not matched to a gene. The CDR3 totals 16 residues. The repertoire was sequenced with immunoSEQ multiplex PCR; TCRdb's copy has only in-frame clones and lacks some. The data contain over 150,000 clones, 88% of them singletons. The sample consisted of peripheral blood, taken on day 0 of AZD1222 vaccination. The sequence came from an adult in good health. This chain joins TRBV11-2 and TRBJ1-3; 9 bases map to TRBD1. The CDR3 reads CASSLETGGSGNTIYF. The CDR3 coding sequence is TGTGCCAGCAGCTTAGAGACAGGGGGCTCTGGAAACACCATATATTTT.